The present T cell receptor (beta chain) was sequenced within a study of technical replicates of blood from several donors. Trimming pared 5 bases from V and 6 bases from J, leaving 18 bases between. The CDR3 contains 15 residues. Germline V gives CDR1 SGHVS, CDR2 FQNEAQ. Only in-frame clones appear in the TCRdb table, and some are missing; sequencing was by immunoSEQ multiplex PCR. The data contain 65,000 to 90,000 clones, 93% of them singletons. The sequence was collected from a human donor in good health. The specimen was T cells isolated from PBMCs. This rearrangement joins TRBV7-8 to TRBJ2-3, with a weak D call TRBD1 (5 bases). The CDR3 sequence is CASSADRLRRDTQYF. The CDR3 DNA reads TGTGCCAGCAGCGCCGACAGACTCCGCAGGGATACGCAGTATTTT. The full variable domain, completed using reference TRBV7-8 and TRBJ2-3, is GAGVSQSPRYKVAKRGQDVALRCDPISGHVSLFWYQQALGQGPEFLTYFQNEAQLDKSGLPSDRFFAERPEGSVSTLKIQRTQQEDSAVYLCASSADRLRRDTQYFGPGTRLTVL.